The 17 T cell receptor beta chains listed next were all sequenced from one sample in a study of T cell responses to AZD1222 COVID-19 vaccine. The method was immunoSEQ multiplex PCR; TCRdb's version includes in-frame clones alone and lacks a portion of them. The table has 150,000 or so clones, approximately 93% seen once. The sample was peripheral blood, taken on day 0 of MenACWY control vaccination. The receptors were gathered from an adult in good health.

V is TRBV6-5 and J is TRBJ1-6; 9 bases fit TRBD1. Germline V gives CDR1 MNHEY, CDR2 SVGAGI. CDR3 length: 15 amino acids. V was clipped by 2 bases and J by 6 bases; unmatched bases: 2. The CDR3 DNA follows: TGTGCCAGCAGTTACGCGGGACAGGGTAATTCACCCCTCCACTTT. As protein: CASSYAGQGNSPLHF.

The chain is built from TRBV2 and TRBJ1-2; D remains unclear. There are 13 residues in the CDR3. The V end lost 3 bases, the J end lost 2 bases, and 7 bases lay between the germline ends. Germline V gene lookup returns CDR1 SNHLY and CDR2 FYNNEI. The CDR3 loop is CASSDETNYGYTF. The CDR3 region has the DNA TGTGCCAGCAGTGACGAAACGAACTATGGCTACACCTTC.

The chain is built from TRBV5-4 and TRBJ1-4, with TRBD1 matching over 7 bases. CDR1 is SGHNT, CDR2 YYREEE, per germline (reference sequence). With V trimmed by 0 bases and J by 7 bases, 3 bases remained unmatched. This CDR3 is built from 14 residues. CDR3 residues: CASSLEGASEKLFF. CDR3 sequence (DNA): TGTGCCAGCAGCTTGGAGGGGGCGAGTGAAAAACTGTTTTTT.

J is TRBJ1-1 and V is TRBV29-1; possible D gene TRBD1, 5 bases. The CDR3 has 13 residues. Trimming removed 3 bases from V and 1 base from J, with 9 bases in between. The germline gives CDR1 SQVTM, CDR2 ANQGSEA. Written as DNA, the CDR3 is TGCAGCGTTGATAGGGGAGGGAACACTGAAGCTTTCTTT. Translated, it gives CSVDRGGNTEAFF.

V is TRBV7-9 and J is TRBJ1-5; D call uncertain. The CDR3 is 14 amino acids. Trimming removed 5 bases at V and 6 bases at J, with 14 bases between. The germline gives CDR1 SEHNR, CDR2 FQNEAQ (reference sequence). The chain's CDR3 is CASSLNGVSQPQHF. The CDR3 DNA reads as TGTGCCAGCAGCCTTAATGGAGTCAGTCAGCCCCAGCATTTT. Drawing the rest from reference TRBV7-9 and TRBJ1-5, the complete variable domain is DTGVSQNPRHKITKRGQNVTFRCDPISEHNRLYWYRQTLGQGPEFLTYFQNEAQLEKSRLLSDRFSAERPKGSFSTLEIQRTEQGDSAMYLCASSLNGVSQPQHFGDGTRLSIL.

This chain uses TRBV28 with TRBJ2-7, with D perhaps TRBD2 (6 bases). The CDR3 runs 15 residues. Looked up from germline, CDR1 is MDHEN and CDR2 is SYDVKM. V gave up 4 bases and J gave up 6 bases, with 19 bases separating them. The CDR3 spells CASSSILAWTSEQYF. The CDR3 region has the DNA TGTGCCAGCAGTTCAATTCTAGCGTGGACCAGCGAGCAGTACTTC.

The chain is built from TRBV19 and TRBJ1-5; 8 bases match TRBD1. V shed 4 bases, J shed 7 bases, and the junction held 9 bases outside the gene matches. Germline V gene sequence: CDR1 LNHDA, CDR2 SQIVND (reference sequence). The CDR3 has 15 amino acids. The CDR3 spells CASSTRTGRHQPQHF. The CDR3 DNA sequence: TGTGCCAGTAGTACCCGGACAGGGCGGCACCAGCCCCAGCATTTT.

This chain links TRBV7-2 with TRBJ2-3, with D perhaps TRBD1 (6 bases). CDR1 is SGHTA and CDR2 is FQGNSA in the germline V gene. Between the trimmed V and J ends, which lost 4 bases and 4 bases, there was a span of 15 bases. The CDR3 contains 15 residues. DNA for the CDR3: TGTGCCAGCAGCTCGAACAGGGTGTTATCAGATACGCAGTATTTT. Its translation: CASSSNRVLSDTQYF.

The rearrangement links TRBV2 to TRBJ2-6; D gene unclear. The CDR3 runs to 17 residues. CDR1 is SNHLY, CDR2 FYNNEI, per germline. Trimming took 2 bases from V and 0 from J, leaving 11 bases between them. CDR3: CASSERTVSSGANVLTF. The CDR3 DNA sequence: TGTGCCAGCAGTGAAAGGACGGTGAGCTCTGGGGCCAACGTCCTGACTTTC.

This clone was seen more than once but under ten times. The V gene is TRBV9, the J gene TRBJ2-7; the D gene could be TRBD1 or TRBD2 (5 bases each). This CDR3 contains 16 residues. V dropped 0 bases and J dropped 6 bases, with 19 bases sitting between them. Germline CDR1 SGDLS, CDR2 YYNGEE. The CDR3 loop reads CASSVGSRERAREQYF. CDR3 DNA: TGTGCCAGCAGCGTAGGGAGCAGGGAGAGGGCACGCGAGCAGTACTTC.

V is TRBV29-1 and J is TRBJ2-5; maybe TRBD2 (5 bases). Trimming left V 1 base short and J 5 bases short, with 11 bases between. The length of the CDR3 is 13 residues. CDR1 SQVTM and CDR2 ANQGSEA come from the germline V gene. The CDR3 coding sequence is TGCAGCGTTGAAGGGGCCGGCGGGGAGACCCAGTACTTC. Translation gives CSVEGAGGETQYF.

A single count supports this clone. The genes are TRBV7-8 and TRBJ2-1; D is perhaps TRBD1 (5 bases). The ends were cut back, 2 bases at V and 7 bases at J, with 18 bases in the middle. CDR1 SGHVS and CDR2 FQNEAQ come from the germline V gene. This CDR3 spans 16 amino acids. CDR3 sequence: CASSLQLGALQNEQFF. The CDR3 nucleotides are TGTGCCAGCAGCTTACAGTTAGGGGCACTACAGAATGAGCAGTTCTTC.

This chain links TRBV28 with TRBJ1-6; 9 bases fit TRBD1. The germline CDR1 and CDR2 sequences are MDHEN and SYDVKM. J lost 7 bases, V lost 6 bases, and 1 base had no gene match. The CDR3 extends over 13 amino acids. CDR3 sequence (DNA): TGTGCCAGCAGGGACAGGGGAAATTCACCCCTCCACTTT. Encoded protein: CASRDRGNSPLHF.

The chain's CDR3 is CSARGAYGYTF. For the CDR3, the DNA is TGCAGTGCTAGAGGAGCTTATGGCTACACCTTC. The J gene is TRBJ1-2, the V gene TRBV20-1; D remains unclear. Germline assignment: CDR1 DFQATT and CDR2 SNEGSKA (reference sequence). The CDR3 contains 11 residues. Trimming took off 1 base at V and 5 bases at J, with 5 bases between the two ends.

The chain uses TRBV15 and TRBJ1-3, with D hard to call. V was trimmed by 9 bases and J by 4 bases, leaving 22 bases between them. Germline CDR1 LNHNV, CDR2 YYDKDF (reference sequence). The CDR3 spans 16 residues. CDR3 coding DNA: TGTGCCACGAGAAAGCCAGGCCCGCCGGTCGGAAACACCATATATTTT. Amino acids: CATRKPGPPVGNTIYF. Full variable domain (missing parts from reference TRBV15 and TRBJ1-3): DAMVIQNPRYQVTQFGKPVTLSCSQTLNHNVMYWYQQKSSQAPKLLFHYYDKDFNNEADTPDNFQSRRPNTSFCFLDIRSPGLGDTAMYLCATRKPGPPVGNTIYFGEGSWLTVV.

The chain links TRBV30 to TRBJ1-5; the match to TRBD1 covers 10 bases. With 0 bases clipped from V and 6 bases from J, the junction kept 11 bases outside the gene matches. This CDR3 has 17 amino acids. Germline CDR1 reads GTSNPN; CDR2 reads SVGIG (reference sequence). CDR3 loop: CAWSVLRGTGAGQPQHF. The CDR3 DNA is TGTGCCTGGAGTGTATTAAGAGGGACAGGGGCGGGTCAGCCCCAGCATTTT.

The V call is TRBV5-1, the J call TRBJ1-2; perhaps TRBD1 as D (6 bases). Trimming left V 0 bases short and J 6 bases short, with 9 bases between. This CDR3 contains 13 residues. CDR1 is SGHRS, CDR2 YFSETQ, per germline. The CDR3 bases are TGCGCCAGCAGCTTGGGCAGGGGAGATGGCTACACCTTC. This codes for CASSLGRGDGYTF.